There are many counts of the clone carrying this T cell receptor beta chain. The antigen is unknown. The data belong to a study of T-cell memory formation after mild COVID-19. Study overall: For the most part, TCR clusters were specific to one donor.

Study results and limitations: Confirmation was lacking for SARS-CoV-2 specificity of second-wave clones that peaked on day 37. Day 15 to 85 contractors were CD4/CD8 balanced; later expanders leaned CD4+.

Researchers used 5'RACE with constant-segment primers to make TCR alpha and TCR beta cDNA libraries that carry sample barcodes and UMIs. TCRdb ran MiXCR on the 5' RACE reads and lists one entry per CDR3 protein. The repertoire holds roughly 89,000 distinct CDR3 sequences, roughly 16% seen once, with about 43% in the top ten. The germline V gene has CDR1 SGHRS and CDR2 YFSETQ. The CDR3 is 16 residues long. V was shortened by 0 bases and J by 1 base, with 10 bases between the two germline ends. The V call is TRBV5-1, the J call TRBJ2-2; a possible D gene is TRBD1 (6 bases). The sequenced sample was PBMCs or a T cell subset sorted from them (not recorded which). The receptor was derived from a man aged 18 to 29 who had mild COVID-19 (a few samples of this study predate the infection). Cell type and time point are not known. Written as DNA, the CDR3 is TGCGCCAGCAGCTTGGCAGGGGCCGGGAACACCGGGGAGCTGTTTTTT. Protein sequence: CASSLAGAGNTGELFF.